The clone carrying this T cell receptor (beta chain) was recorded a few times. This entry comes from a study of identical twins. TCRdb passed the 5' RACE reads through MiXCR, listing each CDR3 protein once. The sample records about 390,000 distinct CDR3 sequences, 9% being singletons. The germline V gene encodes CDR1 SGHNT and CDR2 YENEEA. CDR3 length equals 16 residues. V lost 1 base, J lost 0 bases, and 3 bases stayed unmatched. This chain joins TRBV11-3 and TRBJ2-3, with 8 nucleotides matching TRBD2. Sample: naive T cells sorted from blood. The TCR comes from a woman aged 50 to 65 in good health. This CDR3 reads CASSLVASGSTDTQYF. CDR3 nucleotides: TGTGCCAGCAGCTTAGTGGCTAGCGGGAGCACAGATACGCAGTATTTT.